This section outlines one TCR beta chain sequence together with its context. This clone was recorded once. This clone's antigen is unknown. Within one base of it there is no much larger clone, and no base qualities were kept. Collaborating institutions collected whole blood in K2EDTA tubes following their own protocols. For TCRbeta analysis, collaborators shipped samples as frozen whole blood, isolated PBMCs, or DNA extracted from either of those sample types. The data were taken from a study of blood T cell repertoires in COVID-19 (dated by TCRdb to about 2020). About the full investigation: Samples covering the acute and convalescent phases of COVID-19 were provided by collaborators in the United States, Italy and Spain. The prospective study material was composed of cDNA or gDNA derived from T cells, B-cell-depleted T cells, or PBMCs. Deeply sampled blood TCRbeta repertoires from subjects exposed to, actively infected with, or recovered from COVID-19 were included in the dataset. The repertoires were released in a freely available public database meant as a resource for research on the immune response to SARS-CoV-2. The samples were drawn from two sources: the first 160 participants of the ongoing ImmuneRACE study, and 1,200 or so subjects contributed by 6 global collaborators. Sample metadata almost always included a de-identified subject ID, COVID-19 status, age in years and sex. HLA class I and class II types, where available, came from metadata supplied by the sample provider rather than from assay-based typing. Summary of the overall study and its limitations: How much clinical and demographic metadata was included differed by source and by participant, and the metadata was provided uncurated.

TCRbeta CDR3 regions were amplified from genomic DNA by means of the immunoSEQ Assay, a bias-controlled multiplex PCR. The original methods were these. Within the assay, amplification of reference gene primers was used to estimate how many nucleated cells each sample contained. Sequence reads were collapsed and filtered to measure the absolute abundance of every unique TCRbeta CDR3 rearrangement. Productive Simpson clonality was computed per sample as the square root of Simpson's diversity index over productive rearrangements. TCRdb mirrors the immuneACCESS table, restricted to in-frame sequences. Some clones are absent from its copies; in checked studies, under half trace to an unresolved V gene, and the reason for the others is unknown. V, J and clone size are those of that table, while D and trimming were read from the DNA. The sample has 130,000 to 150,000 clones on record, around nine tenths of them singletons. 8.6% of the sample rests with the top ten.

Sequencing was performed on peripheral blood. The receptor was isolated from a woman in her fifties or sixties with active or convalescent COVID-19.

The CDR3 here reads CASSEMKKNTGELFF. The DNA reads as follows: TGTGCCAGTTCGGAGATGAAAAAGAACACCGGGGAGCTGTTTTTT. The rearranged chain carries TRBV28 and TRBJ2-2; the D gene is unclear. CDR1 and CDR2 (MDHEN, SYDVKM) derive from the germline V gene. The CDR3 covers 15 residues, taking in both the cysteine and the phenylalanine. The retained sequence is limited to the CDR3, 45 bases, with the frame set at the first base. Relative to germline, V is 9 bases shorter and J is 1 base shorter, with 15 bases between their ends. Beyond the CDR3, the reference TRBV28 and TRBJ2-2 genes provide the residues; the full variable domain reads: DVKVTQSSRYLVKRTGEKVFLECVQDMDHENMFWYRQDPGLGLRLIYFSYDVKMKEKGDIPEGYSVSREKKERFSLILESASTNQTSMYLCASSEMKKNTGELFFGEGSRLTVL.